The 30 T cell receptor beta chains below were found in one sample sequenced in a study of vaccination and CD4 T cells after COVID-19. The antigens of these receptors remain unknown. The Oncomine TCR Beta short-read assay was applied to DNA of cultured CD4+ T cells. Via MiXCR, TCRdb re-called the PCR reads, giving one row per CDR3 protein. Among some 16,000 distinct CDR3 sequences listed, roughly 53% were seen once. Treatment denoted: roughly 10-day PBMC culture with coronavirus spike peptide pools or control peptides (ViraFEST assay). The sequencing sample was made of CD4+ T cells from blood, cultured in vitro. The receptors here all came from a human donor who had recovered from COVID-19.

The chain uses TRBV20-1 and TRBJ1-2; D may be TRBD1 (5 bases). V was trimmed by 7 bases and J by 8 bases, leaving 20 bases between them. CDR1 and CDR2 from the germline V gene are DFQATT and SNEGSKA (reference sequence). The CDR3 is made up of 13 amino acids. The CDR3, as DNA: TGCAGTGTCCCAGCCACAGGACTAGAGGGCTACACCTTC. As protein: CSVPATGLEGYTF.

CDR3 DNA: TGTGCCAGCAGACAACAGGACCAAATTTATAATTCACCCCTCCACTTT. The encoded protein is CASRQQDQIYNSPLHF. The rearrangement joins TRBV7-2 to TRBJ1-6, with D possibly being TRBD1 (5 bases). The CDR3 totals 16 residues. Trimming cost V 6 bases and J 4 bases, with 16 bases left between them. Germline loops: CDR1 SGHTA, CDR2 FQGNSA.

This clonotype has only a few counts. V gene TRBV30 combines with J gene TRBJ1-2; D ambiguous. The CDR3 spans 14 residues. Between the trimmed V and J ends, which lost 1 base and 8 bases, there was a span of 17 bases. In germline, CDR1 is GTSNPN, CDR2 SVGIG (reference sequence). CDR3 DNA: TGTGCCTGGAGTGCTACTCGGACCAGCGGCGGCTACACCTTC. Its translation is CAWSATRTSGGYTF.

DNA of the CDR3: TGTGCCAGCAGCTTAGTTGCGATGAACACTGAAGCTTTCTTT. As protein: CASSLVAMNTEAFF. The chain combines TRBV7-9 with TRBJ1-1; D is undetermined. This CDR3 has 14 amino acids. V shed 1 base and J shed 0 bases, with 6 bases lying between them. CDR1 SEHNR and CDR2 FQNEAQ come from the germline V gene (reference sequence).

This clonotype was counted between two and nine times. The DNA for the CDR3 is TGTGCCAGCAGCGAGGGACTAGGGGGCGAGACCCAGTACTTC. It specifies CASSEGLGGETQYF. This chain uses TRBV11-2 with TRBJ2-5, with a weak D call TRBD2 (8 bases). Between the trimmed V and J ends, which lost 5 bases and 5 bases, there was a span of 15 bases. CDR3 size: 14 residues. The V gene's germline CDR1 is SGHAT and CDR2 FQNNGV.

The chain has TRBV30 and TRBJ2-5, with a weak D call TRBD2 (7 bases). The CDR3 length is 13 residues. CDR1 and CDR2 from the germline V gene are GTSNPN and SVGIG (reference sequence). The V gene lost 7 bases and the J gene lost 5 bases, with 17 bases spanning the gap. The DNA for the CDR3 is TGTGCCTCCAAGCAGGGGCGGGGGGAGACCCAGTACTTC. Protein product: CASKQGRGETQYF.

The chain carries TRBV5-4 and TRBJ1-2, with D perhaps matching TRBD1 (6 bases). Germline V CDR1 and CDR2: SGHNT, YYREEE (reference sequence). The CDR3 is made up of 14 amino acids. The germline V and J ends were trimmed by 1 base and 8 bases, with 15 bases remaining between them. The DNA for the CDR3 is TGTGCCAGCAGCTTGTCTGGGGGCGGGCGGGGCTACACCTTC. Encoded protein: CASSLSGGGRGYTF.

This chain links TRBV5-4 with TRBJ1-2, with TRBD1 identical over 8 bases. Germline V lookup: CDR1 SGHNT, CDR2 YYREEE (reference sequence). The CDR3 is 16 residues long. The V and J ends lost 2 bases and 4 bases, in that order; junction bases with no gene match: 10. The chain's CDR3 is CASSFRQGRPGYGYTF. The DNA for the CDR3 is TGTGCCAGCAGCTTTCGACAGGGGCGACCTGGCTATGGCTACACCTTC. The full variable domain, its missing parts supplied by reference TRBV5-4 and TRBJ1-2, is ETGVTQSPTHLIKTRGQQVTLRCSSQSGHNTVSWYQQALGQGPQFIFQYYREEENGRGNFPPRFSGLQFPNYSSELNVNALELDDSALYLCASSFRQGRPGYGYTFGSGTRLTVV.

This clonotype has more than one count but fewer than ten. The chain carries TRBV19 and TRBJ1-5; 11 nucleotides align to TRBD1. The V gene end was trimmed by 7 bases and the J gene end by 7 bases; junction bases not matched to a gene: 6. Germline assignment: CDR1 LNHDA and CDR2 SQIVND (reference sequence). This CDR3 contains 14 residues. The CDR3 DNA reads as TGTGCCAGTAATACCGGGACAGGGGGACAGCCCCAGCATTTT. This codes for CASNTGTGGQPQHF.

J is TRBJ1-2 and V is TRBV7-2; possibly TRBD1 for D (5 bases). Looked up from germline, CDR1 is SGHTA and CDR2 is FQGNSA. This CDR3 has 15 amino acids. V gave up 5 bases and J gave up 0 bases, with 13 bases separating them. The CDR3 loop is CASSQTQGPNYGYTF. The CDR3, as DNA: TGTGCCAGCAGCCAGACCCAGGGACCTAACTATGGCTACACCTTC.

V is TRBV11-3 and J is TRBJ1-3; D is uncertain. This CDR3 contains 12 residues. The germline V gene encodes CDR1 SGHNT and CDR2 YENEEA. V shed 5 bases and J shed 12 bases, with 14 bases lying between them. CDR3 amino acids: CASSPSEGNIYF. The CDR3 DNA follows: TGTGCCAGCAGCCCGTCGGAAGGGAACATATATTTT.

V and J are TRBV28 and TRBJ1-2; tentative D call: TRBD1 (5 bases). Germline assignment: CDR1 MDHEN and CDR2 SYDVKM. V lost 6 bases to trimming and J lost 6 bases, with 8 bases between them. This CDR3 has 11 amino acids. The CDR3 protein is CASSLRDGYTF. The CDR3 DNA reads TGTGCCAGCAGCCTCAGGGATGGCTACACCTTC.

CDR3 sequence (DNA): TGTGCCAGCAGCTTAGTAGGGGGCGATGGCCGCTCACCCCTCCACTTT. Translation: CASSLVGGDGRSPLHF. The chain uses TRBV7-2 and TRBJ1-6; 7 bases match TRBD1. Germline V gene lookup returns CDR1 SGHTA and CDR2 FQGNSA. CDR3 length: 16 amino acids. Losses at the gene ends were 1 base for V and 10 bases for J; bases not matched to a gene: 10.

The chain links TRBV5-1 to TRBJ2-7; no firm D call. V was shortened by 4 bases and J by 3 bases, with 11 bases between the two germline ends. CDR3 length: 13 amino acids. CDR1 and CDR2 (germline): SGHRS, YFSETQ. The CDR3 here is CASSQHVGYEQYF. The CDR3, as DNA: TGCGCCAGCAGCCAGCATGTTGGCTACGAGCAGTACTTC.

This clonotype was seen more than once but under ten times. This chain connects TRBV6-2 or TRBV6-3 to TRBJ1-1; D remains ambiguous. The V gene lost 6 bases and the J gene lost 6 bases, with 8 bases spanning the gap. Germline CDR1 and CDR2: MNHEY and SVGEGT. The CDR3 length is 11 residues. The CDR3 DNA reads TGTGCCAGCAGACAGAGGTCTGAAGCTTTCTTT. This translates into CASRQRSEAFF.

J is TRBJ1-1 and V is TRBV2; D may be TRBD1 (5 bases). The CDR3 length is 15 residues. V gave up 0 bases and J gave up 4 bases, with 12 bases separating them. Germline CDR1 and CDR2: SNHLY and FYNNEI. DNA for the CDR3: TGTGCCAGCAGTGAAGCAAGGGGAAGGGGCACTGAAGCTTTCTTT. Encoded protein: CASSEARGRGTEAFF.

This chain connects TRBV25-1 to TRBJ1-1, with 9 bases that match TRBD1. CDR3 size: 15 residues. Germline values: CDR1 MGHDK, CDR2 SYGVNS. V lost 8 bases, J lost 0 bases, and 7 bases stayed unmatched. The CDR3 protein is CASQRDREVNTEAFF. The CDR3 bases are TGTGCCAGCCAAAGGGACAGGGAGGTGAACACTGAAGCTTTCTTT.

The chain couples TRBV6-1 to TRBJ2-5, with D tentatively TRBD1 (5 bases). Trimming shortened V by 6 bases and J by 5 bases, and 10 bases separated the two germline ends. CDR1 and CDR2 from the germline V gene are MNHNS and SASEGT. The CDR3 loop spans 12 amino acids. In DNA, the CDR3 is TGTGCCAGCAGCCTCAAGGGGGAGACCCAGTACTTC. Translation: CASSLKGETQYF.

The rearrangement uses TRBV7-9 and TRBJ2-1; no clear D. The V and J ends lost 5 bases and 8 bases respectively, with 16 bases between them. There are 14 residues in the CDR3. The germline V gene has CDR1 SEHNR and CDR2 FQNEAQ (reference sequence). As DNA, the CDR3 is TGTGCCAGCAGCCAAGGGCCCCAAGGGTATGAGCAGTTCTTC. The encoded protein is CASSQGPQGYEQFF.

As DNA, the CDR3 is TGTGCCGGGTCCCTCGGGGGGACAGGGGTTGGAAACACCATATATTTT. This translates into CAGSLGGTGVGNTIYF. The chain combines TRBV7-2 with TRBJ1-3; 10 bases agree with TRBD1. The J segment lost 3 bases and the V segment lost 11 bases, leaving 13 bases of the junction unmatched. Germline CDR1 reads SGHTA; CDR2 reads FQGNSA. The CDR3 has 16 amino acids.

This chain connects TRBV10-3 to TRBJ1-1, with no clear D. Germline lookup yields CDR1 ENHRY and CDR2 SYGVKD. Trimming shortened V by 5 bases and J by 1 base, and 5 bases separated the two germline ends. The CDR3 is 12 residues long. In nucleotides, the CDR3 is TGTGCCATCAGTCGTCAGAACACTGAAGCTTTCTTT. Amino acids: CAISRQNTEAFF.

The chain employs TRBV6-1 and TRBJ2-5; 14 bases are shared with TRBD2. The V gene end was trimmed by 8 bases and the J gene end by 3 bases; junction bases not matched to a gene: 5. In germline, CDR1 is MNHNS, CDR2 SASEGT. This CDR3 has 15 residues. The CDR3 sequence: CASGGLAGGKETQYF. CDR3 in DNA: TGTGCCAGCGGAGGACTAGCGGGGGGAAAAGAGACCCAGTACTTC.

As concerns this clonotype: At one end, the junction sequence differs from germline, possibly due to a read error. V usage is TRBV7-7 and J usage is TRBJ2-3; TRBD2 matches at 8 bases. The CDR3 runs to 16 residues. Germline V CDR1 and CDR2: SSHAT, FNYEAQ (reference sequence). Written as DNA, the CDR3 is TGTGCTAGCAGCTTAGGCCCCGGGGGGGGCACAGATACGCAGTATTTT. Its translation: CASSLGPGGGTDTQYF.

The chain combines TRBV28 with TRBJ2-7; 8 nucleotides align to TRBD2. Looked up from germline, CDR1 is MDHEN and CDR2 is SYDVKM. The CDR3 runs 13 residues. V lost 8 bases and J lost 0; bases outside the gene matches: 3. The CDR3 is CASLAGSSYEQYF. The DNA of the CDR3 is TGTGCCAGCTTAGCGGGATCCTCCTACGAGCAGTACTTC.

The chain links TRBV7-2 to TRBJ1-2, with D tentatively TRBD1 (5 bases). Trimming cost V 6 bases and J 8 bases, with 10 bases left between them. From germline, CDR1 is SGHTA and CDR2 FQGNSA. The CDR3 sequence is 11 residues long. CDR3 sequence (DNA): TGTGCCAGCAGGGGACTTATAGGCTACACCTTC. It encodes CASRGLIGYTF.

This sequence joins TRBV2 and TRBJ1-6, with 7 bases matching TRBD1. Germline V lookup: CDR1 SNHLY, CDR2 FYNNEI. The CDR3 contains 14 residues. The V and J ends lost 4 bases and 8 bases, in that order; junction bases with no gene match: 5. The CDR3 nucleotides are TGTGCCAGCAGTGTCCAGGGGGAGGATTCACCCCTCCACTTT. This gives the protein CASSVQGEDSPLHF.

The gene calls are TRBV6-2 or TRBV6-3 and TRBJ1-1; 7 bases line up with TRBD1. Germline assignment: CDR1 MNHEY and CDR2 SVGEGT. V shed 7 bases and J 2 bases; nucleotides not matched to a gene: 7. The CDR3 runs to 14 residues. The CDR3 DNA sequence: TGTGCCAGCAATCCGACAGGGATTAACACTGAAGCTTTCTTT. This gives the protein CASNPTGINTEAFF.

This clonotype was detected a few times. In DNA form, the CDR3 reads TGTGCCACCAGTGACGCACGCTCAACCAAAAACATTCAGTACTTC. The encoded protein is CATSDARSTKNIQYF. This chain uses TRBV24-1 with TRBJ2-4; D call uncertain. Looked up from germline, CDR1 is KGHDR and CDR2 is SFDVKD. With 4 bases removed from V and 2 bases from J, the gap between germline ends came to 11 bases. CDR3 length equals 15 residues.

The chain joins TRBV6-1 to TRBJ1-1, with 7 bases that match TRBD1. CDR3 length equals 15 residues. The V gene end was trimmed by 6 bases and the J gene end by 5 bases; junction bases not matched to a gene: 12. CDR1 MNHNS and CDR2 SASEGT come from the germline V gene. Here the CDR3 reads CASRAKRQGRTEAFF. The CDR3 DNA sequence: TGTGCCAGCAGAGCTAAGCGACAGGGCCGAACTGAAGCTTTCTTT.

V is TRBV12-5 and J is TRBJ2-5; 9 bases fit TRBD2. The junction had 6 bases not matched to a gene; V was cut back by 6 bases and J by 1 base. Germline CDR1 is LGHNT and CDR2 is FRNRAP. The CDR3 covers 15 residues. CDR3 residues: CASGRLTSGQETQYF. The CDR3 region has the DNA TGTGCTAGTGGCCGTCTGACTAGCGGCCAAGAGACCCAGTACTTC.